These 16 T cell receptor beta chains came from one sample sequenced in a study of molecular identifiers for immune sequencing clone quantification. TCRdb reanalysed the PCR reads using MiXCR and keeps one entry per CDR3 protein. This table holds 490,000 or so distinct CDR3 sequences, roughly 24% found once. Sequenced sample: naive CD8+ T cells from blood, with Jurkat cell RNA spiked in. Stated subset: FACS-sorted CD8+CD4-CCR7+CD45RA+ naive T cells. These receptors were collected from a human donor in good health. Some libraries in this study had Jurkat cell RNA spiked in.

A note on this clonotype: With a much larger clone just one base away, this may be a read error. The rearrangement joins TRBV4-1 to TRBJ2-5, with D unclear. The CDR3 extends over 15 amino acids. Looked up from germline, CDR1 is MGHRA and CDR2 is YSYEKL. The germline V and J ends were trimmed by 1 base and 1 base, with 10 bases remaining between them. CDR3 sequence reads: CASSQGRNSQETQYF. CDR3 bases: TGCGCCAGCAGCCAAGGCCGGAACAGCCAAGAGACCCAGTACTTC.

This clonotype was seen a handful of times. The chain couples TRBV11-2 to TRBJ2-5; D is ambiguous. Between the trimmed V and J ends, which lost 3 bases and 5 bases, there was a span of 16 bases. CDR1 and CDR2 (germline): SGHAT, FQNNGV. The CDR3 is made up of 15 amino acids. CDR3 coding DNA: TGTGCCAGCAGCTTTTACCCAGCTGCGGCGGAGACCCAGTACTTC. Encoded protein: CASSFYPAAAETQYF.

The chain recombines TRBV4-3 with TRBJ2-7, with 8 bases aligning to TRBD2. CDR1 and CDR2 (germline): LGHNA, YSLEER. CDR3 size: 15 residues. The V gene end was trimmed by 0 bases and the J gene end by 5 bases; junction bases not matched to a gene: 6. The chain's CDR3 is CASSQDLGLGHEQYF. Written as DNA, the CDR3 is TGCGCCAGCAGCCAAGATTTGGGACTAGGACACGAGCAGTACTTC.

Regarding this clonotype: Germline and junction disagree at one end, which may indicate a read error. The chain recombines TRBV7-6 with TRBJ2-7, with D uncertain. The germline V gene has CDR1 SGHVS and CDR2 FNYEAQ. The CDR3 contains 13 residues. The CDR3, as DNA: TGTGCCAGCAGCTTACATAGCTCCTACGAGCGGTACTTC. Translation: CASSLHSSYERYF.

About this clonotype itself: A junction end diverges from the germline sequence, so it may reflect a read error. The rearrangement links TRBV13 to TRBJ2-3; D gene ambiguous. Germline CDR1 and CDR2: PRHDT and FYEKMQ (reference sequence). The CDR3 runs to 15 residues. The CDR3 DNA is TGTGCCAGCAGCTTATCACCCCGGAGCCCAGATACGCCGTATTTT. Its protein product is CASSLSPRSPDTPYF.

In this sample, this clonotype turned up a few times. The genes are TRBV24-1 and TRBJ2-1; 7 bases fit TRBD2. Germline CDR1 reads KGHDR; CDR2 reads SFDVKD. The CDR3 loop spans 16 amino acids. Trimming removed 4 bases from V and 0 bases from J; junction bases left unmatched: 5. The CDR3 region is CATSESGASSYNEQFF. The CDR3 nucleotides read TGTGCCACCAGTGAAAGCGGGGCCAGCTCCTACAATGAGCAGTTCTTC.

As concerns this clonotype: Germline and junction disagree at one end, which may indicate a read error. V is TRBV20-1 and J is TRBJ1-4, with no clear D. The CDR3 contains 14 residues. Germline CDR1 is DFQATT and CDR2 is SNEGSKA (reference sequence). The CDR3 sequence: CSARVRTTNEKLLF. In DNA form, the CDR3 reads TGCAGTGCTAGAGTGCGGACCACTAATGAAAAACTGCTTTTT.

Turning to this clonotype: This clone may be a read error of a much larger clone one base away. This rearrangement joins TRBV27 to TRBJ1-1; D unclear. Germline V gene lookup returns CDR1 MNHEY and CDR2 SMNVEV (reference sequence). The CDR3 extends over 13 amino acids. The CDR3 DNA follows: TGTGCCAGCAGTTCATATACGAACACTGAAGCTTCCTTT. Translating gives CASSSYTNTEASF.

The CDR3 nucleotides read TGTGCCAGCAGTTTCGGGAATGCCAGCGGACTCTATGGCTACACCTTC. This encodes CASSFGNASGLYGYTF. The chain employs TRBV6-2 or TRBV6-3 and TRBJ1-2, with D unresolved. This CDR3 spans 16 amino acids. V was pared by 4 bases and J by 4 bases, with 19 bases between. Germline lookup yields CDR1 MNHEY and CDR2 SVGEGT.

The table lists this clonotype with many counts. The V and J genes are TRBV7-9 and TRBJ2-7; D is undetermined. Trimming left V 5 bases short and J 5 bases short, with 10 bases between. The CDR3 totals 12 residues. In germline, CDR1 is SEHNR, CDR2 FQNEAQ (reference sequence). CDR3 bases: TGTGCCAGCAGCCGAGACCTGGACGAGCAGTACTTC. As protein: CASSRDLDEQYF.

This clonotype was seen a handful of times. The V and J genes are TRBV19 and TRBJ2-7; 7 bases agree with TRBD1. The germline CDR1 and CDR2 sequences are LNHDA and SQIVND (reference sequence). V dropped 3 bases and J dropped 0; count of bases not matched to a gene: 5. CDR3 length: 15 amino acids. The CDR3 here is CASSMGTALSYEQYF. In nucleotides, the CDR3 is TGTGCCAGTAGTATGGGGACAGCTCTCTCCTACGAGCAGTACTTC.

As regards this clonotype: At one of its ends the junction is not consistent with the germline gene, which may arise from a read error. The chain uses TRBV19 and TRBJ2-7, with D possibly TRBD2 on 6 matching bases. Germline values: CDR1 LNHDA, CDR2 SQIVND (reference sequence). This CDR3 is 13 amino acids long. This chain's CDR3 is CASSPGLSHEQYF. The CDR3 nucleotides read TGTGCCAGTAGTCCGGGACTCTCCCACGAGCAGTACTTC.

Regarding this clonotype: A clone one base away is much larger, so this may be a read error. This rearrangement joins TRBV10-3 to TRBJ2-7, with D unclear. Looked up from germline, CDR1 is ENHRY and CDR2 is SYGVKD. V was clipped by 3 bases and J by 6 bases, with 6 bases between them. This CDR3 spans 11 amino acids. CDR3 sequence (DNA): TGTGCCATCAGTGAACGGAGCGAGCAGTACTTC. Translating it yields CAISERSEQYF.

This clonotype was observed many times. The V gene is TRBV20-1, the J gene TRBJ2-3, with 8 positions matching TRBD2. The CDR3 is made up of 14 amino acids. The V segment lost 6 bases and the J segment 1 base; nucleotides outside the gene matches: 6. Germline loops: CDR1 DFQATT, CDR2 SNEGSKA (reference sequence). As DNA, the CDR3 is TGCAGTGCACACGGGGGGGCAGGCACAGATACGCAGTATTTT. This sequence encodes CSAHGGAGTDTQYF.

In the case of this clonotype: Given a much more abundant clone one base away, this may be a read error. This chain links TRBV6-5 with TRBJ1-1; no reliable D call. Germline loops: CDR1 MNHEY, CDR2 SVGAGI. There are 13 residues in the CDR3. The CDR3 loop reads CAGRIGQNTEAFF. CDR3 DNA sequence: TGTGCCGGCAGGATCGGCCAGAACACTGAAGCTTTCTTT.

This clonotype was counted only a few times. This chain connects TRBV4-1 to TRBJ1-3, with D unclear. The CDR3 is 15 amino acids. Deletions cut 1 base from V and 2 bases from J, with 9 bases between. Germline-derived CDR1 and CDR2 are MGHRA and YSYEKL. CDR3 amino acids: CASSQVAGAGNTIYF. For the CDR3, the DNA is TGCGCCAGCAGCCAAGTTGCCGGGGCTGGAAACACCATATATTTT.